The rows below give T cell receptor beta chains drawn from one sample of a study of T cells in Graves' hyperthyroidism and ophthalmopathy. TCRdb called the multiplex PCR reads again in MiXCR, with one record for every CDR3 protein. The sample includes 620,000 or so distinct CDR3 sequences, about 15% of them seen just once. Input material: blood. The source of these receptors is a woman between 45 and 65 years old with Graves' ophthalmopathy. The CDR3 runs from the conserved cysteine through the conserved F or W. Each record gives: clone size, J gene, V gene, CDR3 protein. A row's size may be missing; if present it is once, few, many or a size class.

many	TRBJ2-2	TRBV18	CASSPMNTGELFF
few	TRBJ2-1	TRBV5-6	CASSPSWREMNNEQFF
NA	TRBJ1-4	TRBV12-3/TRBV12-4	CASSIQGSNEKMFF
many	TRBJ2-7	TRBV28	CASSLKGLFYEQYF
NA	TRBJ1-1	TRBV29-1	CSLRGDSVMNTEAFF
few	TRBJ2-2	TRBV20-1	CSARAPRGGNTGELFF
many	TRBJ2-1	TRBV12-3/TRBV12-4	CASSLRGLAGNEQFF
many	TRBJ2-6	TRBV11-3	CASSLEATSGANVLTF
many	TRBJ1-1	TRBV6-1	CASTRVAEAFF
many	TRBJ2-7	TRBV5-1	CASSYLSGGYEQYF
many	TRBJ1-1	TRBV27	CASSWGDRLNTEAFF
NA	TRBJ2-1	TRBV19	CASRQGPYNEQFF
many	TRBJ1-4	TRBV7-8	CASSPAGQEKLFF
many	TRBJ1-1	TRBV28	CASTLLRGGGFIGGEAFF
few	TRBJ2-6	TRBV19	CASSIQRAGANVLTF
few	TRBJ2-7	TRBV29-1	CSVETGTGASYEQYF
few	TRBJ1-1	TRBV18	CASSPAGTGGTEAFF
NA	TRBJ2-1	TRBV5-4	CASSLVPGTRGHEQFF
many	TRBJ1-1	TRBV20-1	CSARDPFGVSLDTEAFF
few	TRBJ2-5	TRBV7-9	CASSLAVGGETQYF
NA	TRBJ1-2	TRBV30	CACPGIDYGYTF
NA	TRBJ1-2	TRBV12-3/TRBV12-4	CASTIRGQPNYGYTF
many	TRBJ1-1	TRBV6-2/TRBV6-3	CASTKSPGQANTEAFF
many	TRBJ2-7	TRBV7-6	CASSPLGAGGFYEQYF
many	TRBJ1-2	TRBV28	CASSPPPVGDPNYGYTF
few	TRBJ2-2	TRBV4-3	CASSQESVGLAGTGELFF
NA	TRBJ2-2	TRBV27	CASSFTSGRAYTGELFF
many	TRBJ1-5	TRBV7-2	CASTQQGGGQPQHF
many	TRBJ2-7	TRBV28	CASSSLMTGLASYEQYF
NA	TRBJ2-3	TRBV4-3	CASQPQPTSGSSADTQYF
many	TRBJ2-5	TRBV28	CASSFRRDKETQYF
NA	TRBJ2-5	TRBV20-1	CSARSPGTFTQYF
NA	TRBJ2-2	TRBV11-2	CASSLRDRGTSPVGELFF
many	TRBJ1-6	TRBV20-1	CSATTPGTGDSPLHF
NA	TRBJ1-4	TRBV12-3/TRBV12-4	CASSLVVRATNEKLFF
many	TRBJ2-3	TRBV11-3	CASSFVLAGRDTQYF
NA	TRBJ2-1	TRBV7-2	CPSSSDIGTSYNEQLF
NA	TRBJ2-5	TRBV29-1	CSVAKNLQETQYF
NA	TRBJ2-2	TRBV4-1	CASSPSKDRWWTGELFF
many	TRBJ2-2	TRBV5-5	CASVPGAAGATGELFF
NA	TRBJ1-3	TRBV20-1	CSASPLGPSGNTIYF
many	TRBJ1-5	TRBV6-2/TRBV6-3	CASSYPGQGLNQPQHF
many	TRBJ2-7	TRBV5-1	CASSLDFEGQYF
many	TRBJ1-2	TRBV28	CASSPLGITGKANYGYTF
NA	TRBJ2-2	TRBV20-1	CSARVGSANTGELFF
many	TRBJ2-1	TRBV10-3	CAISSLRGIRNNEQFF
few	TRBJ1-6	TRBV10-3	CAITPGQGPGSPLHF
NA	TRBJ2-7	TRBV6-7	CACAGQLYEQYF
few	TRBJ1-3	TRBV27	CASDLRGAFSGNTIYF
NA	TRBJ1-6	TRBV18	CASSPQSPNSPLHF